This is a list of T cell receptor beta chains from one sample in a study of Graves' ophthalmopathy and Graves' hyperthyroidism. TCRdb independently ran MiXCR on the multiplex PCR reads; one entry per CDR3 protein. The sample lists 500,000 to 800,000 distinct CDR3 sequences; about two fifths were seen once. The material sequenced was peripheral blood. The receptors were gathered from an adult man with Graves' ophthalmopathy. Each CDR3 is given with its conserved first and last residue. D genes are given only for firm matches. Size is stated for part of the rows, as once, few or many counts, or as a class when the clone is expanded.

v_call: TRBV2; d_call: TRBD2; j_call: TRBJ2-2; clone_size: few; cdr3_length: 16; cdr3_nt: TGTGCCAGCAGAACTAGCGGGGTCGCGAACACCGGGGAGCTGTTTTTT; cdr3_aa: CASRTSGVANTGELFF
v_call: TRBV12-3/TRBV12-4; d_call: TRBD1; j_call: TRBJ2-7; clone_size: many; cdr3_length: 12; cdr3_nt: TGTGCCAGCAGATCGACAGGGGACGAGCAGTACTTC; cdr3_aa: CASRSTGDEQYF
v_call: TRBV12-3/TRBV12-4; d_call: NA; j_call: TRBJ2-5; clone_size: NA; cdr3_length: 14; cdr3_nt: TGTGCCAGCAGTTTTCGTAGCGCCCAAGAGACCCAGTACTTC; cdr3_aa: CASSFRSAQETQYF
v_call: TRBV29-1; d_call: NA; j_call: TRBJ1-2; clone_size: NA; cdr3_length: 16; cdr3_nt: TGCAGCGTTCTTTCCCGTGATAGAACCGGGGACTATGGCTACACCTTC; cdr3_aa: CSVLSRDRTGDYGYTF
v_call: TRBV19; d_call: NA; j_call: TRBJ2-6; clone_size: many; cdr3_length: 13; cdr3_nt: TGTGCCAGTGAGGTGTCTGGGGCCAACGTCCTGACTTTC; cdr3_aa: CASEVSGANVLTF
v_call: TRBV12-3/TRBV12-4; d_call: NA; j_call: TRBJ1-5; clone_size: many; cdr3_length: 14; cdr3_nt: TGTGCCAGCAGTTTATTGGGCGGTTGGGAGCCCCAGCATTTT; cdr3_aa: CASSLLGGWEPQHF
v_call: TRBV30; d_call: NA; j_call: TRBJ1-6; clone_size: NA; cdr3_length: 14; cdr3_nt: TGTGCCTGCGATTTTCTTCGGGGTAATTCACCCCTCCACTTT; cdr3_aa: CACDFLRGNSPLHF
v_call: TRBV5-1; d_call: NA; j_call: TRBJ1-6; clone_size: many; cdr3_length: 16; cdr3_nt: TGCGCCAGCAGCTTTGGGGCAGCCCCTTCATACTCACCCCTCCACTTT; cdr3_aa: CASSFGAAPSYSPLHF
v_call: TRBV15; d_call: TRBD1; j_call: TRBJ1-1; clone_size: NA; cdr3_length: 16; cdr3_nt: TGTGCCACCAGCAGGCCGGGACAGGGGATGCGGACTGAAGCTTTCTTT; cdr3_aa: CATSRPGQGMRTEAFF
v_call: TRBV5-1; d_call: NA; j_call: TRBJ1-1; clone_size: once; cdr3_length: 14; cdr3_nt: TGCGCCAGCAGCTTGGGACCTACGGACACTGAAGCTTTCTTT; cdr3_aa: CASSLGPTDTEAFF
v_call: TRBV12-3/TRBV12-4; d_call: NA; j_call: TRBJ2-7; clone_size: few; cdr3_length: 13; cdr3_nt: TGTGCCAGCAGTTCCCAATTTTCCTACGAGCAGTACTTC; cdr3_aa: CASSSQFSYEQYF
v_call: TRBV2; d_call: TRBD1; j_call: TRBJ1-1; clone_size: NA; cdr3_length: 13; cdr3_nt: TGTGCCAGCAGTCCAAGGACAGGAAGTGCCGTCTTCTTT; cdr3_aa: CASSPRTGSAVFF
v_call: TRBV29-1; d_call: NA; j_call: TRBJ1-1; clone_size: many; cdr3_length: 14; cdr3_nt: TGCAGCGTTGAAGGGGGGGAAAGCCTCACTGAAGCTTTCTTT; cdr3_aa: CSVEGGESLTEAFF